The rows below give T cell receptor beta chains drawn from one sample of a study of cytomegalovirus exposure and HLA in healthy donors. Measured with immunoSEQ multiplex PCR; TCRdb has only the in-frame clones, and not every one. The table shows under 110,000 clones, with about four fifths occurring only once. The sequenced sample consisted of PBMCs. These receptors were taken from a woman aged 45-60 years in good health and CMV-seropositive. The CDR3 runs from the conserved cysteine through the conserved F or W. Each record gives: V gene, D gene, J gene, clone size, CDR3 protein, CDR3 DNA. The D gene is left open where the match is weak. The listing skips clone size in some rows; elsewhere it reads once, few, many or a size class.

TRBV14	TRBD1	TRBJ1-3	.	CASSRQDTTGSWGNTIYF	TGTGCCAGCAGCCGTCAAGACACGACAGGGTCTTGGGGAAACACCATATATTTT
TRBV7-8	.	TRBJ2-7	.	CASSERTGTSYEQYF	TGTGCCAGCAGCGAACGGACTGGTACGTCCTACGAGCAGTACTTC
TRBV28	.	TRBJ1-5	.	CASHAGVQPQHF	TGTGCCTCCCACGCGGGGGTTCAGCCCCAGCATTTT
TRBV25-1	.	TRBJ1-2	.	CASSDRGAAYGYTF	TGTGCCAGCAGTGACAGGGGTGCGGCCTATGGCTACACCTTC
TRBV5-1	.	TRBJ1-4	medium-sized	CASSLAPGNEKLFF	TGCGCCAGCAGCTTGGCCCCAGGGAACGAAAAACTGTTTTTT
TRBV5-1	.	TRBJ2-2	.	CASSGGTTTGELFF	TGCGCCAGCAGCGGGGGGACGACCACCGGGGAGCTGTTTTTT
TRBV5-1	TRBD2	TRBJ2-1	.	CASSLGLAGGQSNEQFF	TGCGCCAGCAGCTTGGGGTTAGCGGGGGGGCAATCCAATGAGCAGTTCTTC
TRBV21-1	.	TRBJ2-7	.	CAWEAGGRSSYEQYF	TGTGCCTGGGAAGCGGGGGGACGTAGCTCCTACGAGCAGTACTTC
TRBV30	TRBD1	TRBJ2-5	.	CAWSAGGGETQYF	TGTGCCTGGAGTGCAGGGGGCGGTGAGACCCAGTACTTC
TRBV19	.	TRBJ1-5	.	CASMSSSLPRGNQPQHF	TGTGCCAGTATGAGCTCCTCTCTACCCCGTGGCAATCAGCCCCAGCATTTT
TRBV27	.	TRBJ2-7	.	CASSLNGDSAYEQYF	TGTGCCAGCAGTTTAAATGGGGACTCAGCCTACGAGCAGTACTTC
TRBV29-1	.	TRBJ1-1	.	CSVEPSGVGTEAFF	TGCAGCGTTGAACCCTCAGGGGTGGGCACTGAAGCTTTCTTT
TRBV2	TRBD2	TRBJ2-7	.	CASSVMSGSSYEQYF	TGTGCCAGCAGTGTGATGAGCGGGAGCTCCTACGAGCAGTACTTC
TRBV7-9	TRBD1	TRBJ2-3	.	CSSSSNRGPANTDTQYF	TGTTCCAGCAGCTCGAACAGGGGGCCGGCGAACACAGATACGCAGTATTTT
TRBV30	.	TRBJ2-7	.	CAWSLLSGQAYF	TGTGCCTGGAGTCTGCTATCGGGACAAGCCTACTTC
TRBV9	TRBD2	TRBJ2-5	.	CASSAGTSGSKETQYF	TGTGCCAGCAGCGCCGGGACTAGCGGGTCCAAAGAGACCCAGTACTTC
TRBV7-3	.	TRBJ2-6	few	CASSTSSFPGANVLTF	TGTGCCAGCAGCACCTCTAGCTTTCCTGGGGCCAACGTCCTGACTTTC
TRBV4-3	.	TRBJ1-2	.	CASSLWGERANYGYTF	TGCGCCAGCAGCCTGTGGGGGGAAAGGGCTAACTATGGCTACACCTTC